This entry lists 28 T cell receptor beta chains sequenced from one sample in a study of blood T cell repertoires in COVID-19. Sequencing was performed with immunoSEQ multiplex PCR; in TCRdb, only in-frame clones are kept and a portion is missing. The table records tens of thousands of clones, 82% of them present only once. The material sequenced was peripheral blood. All receptors come from a human donor in a cohort sampled during active COVID-19.

CDR3 DNA: TGCGCCAGCAGCCTGGACTCGGGGGGCCCTTCGCCCCAGCATTTT. This gives the protein CASSLDSGGPSPQHF. The rearrangement links TRBV5-1 to TRBJ1-5; D possibly corresponds to TRBD1 (6 bases). This CDR3 is built from 15 residues. Germline V gene data show CDR1 as SGHRS and CDR2 as YFSETQ. V was pared by 4 bases and J by 9 bases, with 20 bases between.

This clone was counted a single time. The chain links TRBV19 to TRBJ1-5, with 11 bases that match TRBD1. Per the germline V gene, CDR1 is LNHDA and CDR2 is SQIVND (reference sequence). This CDR3 has 14 amino acids. V trimming: 8 bases; J trimming: 6 bases; junction bases outside the gene matches: 6. This CDR3 reads CASRTGTGGQPQHF. The CDR3 DNA reads TGTGCCAGTCGGACCGGGACAGGGGGTCAGCCCCAGCATTTT.

This clone occurred once. J is TRBJ2-1 and V is TRBV7-3, with D perhaps matching TRBD1 (6 bases). Germline CDR1 reads SGHTA; CDR2 reads FQGTGA. V lost 1 base to trimming and J lost 4 bases, with 8 bases between them. The length of the CDR3 is 14 residues. As DNA, the CDR3 is TGTGCCAGCAGCTTAAGGGGGCGGTACAATGAGCAGTTCTTC. Its protein is CASSLRGRYNEQFF.

The J gene is TRBJ1-1, the V gene TRBV5-6, with D uncertain. The CDR3 sequence is 14 residues long. From germline, CDR1 is SGHDT and CDR2 YYEEEE. The V and J ends lost 2 bases and 1 base respectively, with 9 bases between them. Here the CDR3 reads CASSLPGGNTEAFF. The CDR3 DNA is TGTGCCAGCAGCTTACCCGGTGGGAACACTGAAGCTTTCTTT.

This sequence joins TRBV3-1 (or the pseudogene TRBV3-2) and TRBJ2-7, with D perhaps TRBD1 (8 bases). The V end was cut by 0 bases, the J end by 3 bases, with 12 bases between. This CDR3 has 15 residues. Germline CDR1 and CDR2: LGHDT and YNNKEL (reference sequence). CDR3 nucleotide sequence: TGTGCCAGCAGCCAAGAAACAGGGGGGGGCTACGAGCAGTACTTC. Its translation is CASSQETGGGYEQYF.

The chain uses TRBV24-1 and TRBJ1-1, with a weak D call TRBD1 (6 bases). Per the germline V gene, CDR1 is KGHDR and CDR2 is SFDVKD. This CDR3 has 17 residues. V lost 0 bases to trimming and J lost 3 bases, with 16 bases between them. CDR3 residues: CATSDLASTGTDTEAFF. The CDR3 nucleotides are TGTGCCACCAGTGATTTGGCTTCGACAGGCACGGACACTGAAGCTTTCTTT.

Details on this clone: Other DNA sequences within the sample encode an identical CDR3. The chain combines TRBV7-8 with TRBJ2-5; TRBD2 matches at 7 bases. Germline V lookup: CDR1 SGHVS, CDR2 FQNEAQ. Trimming took 3 bases from V and 1 from J; bases not matched to a gene: 2. The CDR3 contains 14 residues. CDR3 DNA sequence: TGTGCCAGCAGCTTGGAGCGGGGCCAAGAGACCCAGTACTTC. Translation gives CASSLERGQETQYF.

The rearrangement uses TRBV5-6 and TRBJ2-7; weak D call: TRBD1 (5 bases). Germline loops: CDR1 SGHDT, CDR2 YYEEEE. V was trimmed by 4 bases and J by 6 bases, leaving 14 bases between them. CDR3 size: 13 residues. The CDR3 protein is CASSPGYPFEQYF. The CDR3 DNA reads TGTGCCAGCAGCCCAGGGTACCCTTTCGAGCAGTACTTC.

The J gene is TRBJ1-4, the V gene TRBV7-2; tentatively, D is TRBD1 (6 bases). Germline values: CDR1 SGHTA, CDR2 FQGNSA. Trimming shortened V by 5 bases and J by 2 bases, and 12 bases separated the two germline ends. The CDR3 is 15 residues long. The CDR3 here is CASSEQGGTNEKLFF. The CDR3 region has the DNA TGTGCCAGCAGCGAACAGGGAGGGACTAATGAAAAACTGTTTTTT.

The table lists this clone with a count of one. CDR3 protein: CASTATGAGANVLTF. The CDR3, as DNA: TGTGCCAGCACCGCCACAGGGGCTGGGGCCAACGTCCTGACTTTC. This chain uses TRBV25-1 with TRBJ2-6; 7 nucleotides line up with TRBD1. V lost 7 bases to trimming and J lost 2 bases; unmatched junction nucleotides: 5. The CDR3 has 15 amino acids. Germline CDR1 and CDR2: MGHDK and SYGVNS. Together with reference TRBV25-1 and TRBJ2-6, the CDR3 gives the full variable domain: EADIYQTPRYLVIGTGKKITLECSQTMGHDKMYWYQQDPGMELHLIHYSYGVNSTEKGDLSSESTVSRIRTEHFPLTLESARPSHTSQYLCASTATGAGANVLTFGAGSRLTVL.

The CDR3, as DNA: TGTGCCAGCAGTGAAGCGCTCGGGGGCAATCAGCCCCAGCATTTT. As protein: CASSEALGGNQPQHF. The gene calls are TRBV2 and TRBJ1-5, with unresolved D. The V and J ends lost 0 bases and 2 bases respectively, with 8 bases between them. CDR1 SNHLY and CDR2 FYNNEI come from the germline V gene. The CDR3 consists of 15 residues. Supplemented by reference TRBV2 and TRBJ1-5, the full variable domain reads EPEVTQTPSHQVTQMGQEVILRCVPISNHLYFYWYRQILGQKVEFLVSFYNNEISEKSEIFDDQFSVERPDGSNFTLKIRSTKLEDSAMYFCASSEALGGNQPQHFGDGTRLSIL.

This chain uses TRBV19 with TRBJ1-1, with D possibly being TRBD1 (5 bases). Trimming removed 5 bases from V and 5 bases from J, with 24 bases in between. This CDR3 is built from 17 residues. Germline lookup yields CDR1 LNHDA and CDR2 SQIVND (reference sequence). In DNA form, the CDR3 reads TGTGCCAGTAGTGCAGGAGGGGACCATAACACTAGGACTGAAGCTTTCTTT. Protein: CASSAGGDHNTRTEAFF.

V gene TRBV2 combines with J gene TRBJ2-7, with TRBD2 identical over 9 bases. CDR1 SNHLY and CDR2 FYNNEI come from the germline V gene. This CDR3 has 16 residues. V lost 3 bases and J lost 4; bases outside the gene matches: 10. CDR3 residues: CASSDRLAGTPYEQYF. The CDR3 region has the DNA TGTGCCAGCAGTGATCGGCTAGCGGGGACGCCGTACGAGCAGTACTTC.

The V call is TRBV7-2, the J call TRBJ1-2; tentative D call: TRBD1 (5 bases). Trimming shortened V by 1 base and J by 8 bases, and 11 bases separated the two germline ends. The germline V gene encodes CDR1 SGHTA and CDR2 FQGNSA. The CDR3 has 13 residues. The CDR3 sequence is CASSLDRGGGYTF. The CDR3 nucleotides read TGTGCCAGCAGCTTAGATAGGGGCGGAGGCTACACCTTC.

The rearrangement links TRBV19 to TRBJ2-1; the D gene is possibly TRBD1 (6 bases). The V gene's germline CDR1 is LNHDA and CDR2 SQIVND (reference sequence). Deletions cut 2 bases from V and 6 bases from J, with 11 bases between. This CDR3 region has 14 residues. CDR3 region: CASSIPRQVNEQFF. Here the CDR3 DNA reads TGTGCCAGTAGTATACCCCGACAGGTCAATGAGCAGTTCTTC.

The rearrangement uses TRBV18 and TRBJ1-2; perhaps TRBD1 as D (5 bases). The length of the CDR3 is 19 residues. Germline CDR1 KGHSH, CDR2 LQKENI. The V gene lost 3 bases and the J gene lost 3 bases, with 26 bases spanning the gap. Here the CDR3 DNA reads TGTGCCAGCTCACCTGGAACAGGTACGGACCCCAGGGAGGACTATGGCTACACCTTC. It specifies CASSPGTGTDPREDYGYTF.

This chain joins TRBV5-5 and TRBJ1-4; D is unresolved. V lost 2 bases, J lost 8 bases, and 10 bases lay in between. The germline V gene encodes CDR1 SGHKS and CDR2 YYEKEE (reference sequence). The CDR3 contains 13 residues. The CDR3 region has the DNA TGTGCCAGCAGCTTAAGGACGGGAGAAAAACTGTTTTTT. It translates to CASSLRTGEKLFF.

Remarks on this clone: The sample contains more than one DNA sequence encoding this CDR3. This chain uses TRBV13 with TRBJ1-5; 8 bases align to TRBD1. Germline CDR1 reads PRHDT; CDR2 reads FYEKMQ (reference sequence). V shed 5 bases and J 2 bases; nucleotides not matched to a gene: 5. CDR3 length equals 15 residues. CDR3 nucleotide sequence: TGTGCCAGCAGCACACACAGGGGGGGCAATCAGCCCCAGCATTTT. This gives the protein CASSTHRGGNQPQHF.

The chain joins TRBV4-3 to TRBJ2-2; possible D gene TRBD2, 6 bases. V gave up 1 base and J gave up 1 base, with 16 bases separating them. The CDR3 consists of 18 residues. Germline assignment: CDR1 LGHNA and CDR2 YSLEER. The CDR3 region has the DNA TGCGCCAGCAGCCAAGTTCTTGTGGGGGAGGTGAACACCGGGGAGCTGTTTTTT. Its protein is CASSQVLVGEVNTGELFF.

The chain employs TRBV12-5 and TRBJ1-2; D is possibly TRBD1 (5 bases). Germline V lookup: CDR1 LGHNT, CDR2 FRNRAP. V was shortened by 3 bases and J by 6 bases, with 8 bases between the two germline ends. The CDR3 extends over 12 amino acids. In DNA form, the CDR3 reads TGTGCTAGTGGTTTTGGGGGGGATGGCTACACCTTC. Translation gives CASGFGGDGYTF.

This clone was detected only a few times. This chain joins TRBV9 and TRBJ1-6, with a tentative D call TRBD1 (6 bases). This CDR3 has 12 residues. Deletions cut 0 bases from V and 12 bases from J, with 7 bases between. Germline V gene sequence: CDR1 SGDLS, CDR2 YYNGEE. CDR3 DNA sequence: TGTGCCAGCAGCGTAGACAGGGTACCCCTCCACTTT. This translates into CASSVDRVPLHF.

V is TRBV5-1 and J is TRBJ1-2, with TRBD1 identical over 7 bases. V trimming: 0 bases; J trimming: 4 bases; junction bases outside the gene matches: 6. The length of the CDR3 is 15 residues. Germline CDR1 is SGHRS and CDR2 is YFSETQ. In DNA, the CDR3 is TGCGCCAGCAGCTTGGACCAGGGGGTAATCTATGGCTACACCTTC. Translation gives CASSLDQGVIYGYTF.

The V gene is TRBV5-8, the J gene TRBJ1-5, with unresolved D. V dropped 3 bases and J dropped 5 bases, with 3 bases sitting between them. The germline gives CDR1 SGHTS, CDR2 YDEGEE. CDR3 length equals 11 residues. CDR3 nucleotide sequence: TGTGCCAGCAGCTCTCATCAGCCCCAGCATTTT. It is translated as CASSSHQPQHF.

Comments on this clone: One end of the junction fails to match germline, which may point to a read error. The chain employs TRBV7-7 and TRBJ2-3; 7 bases align to TRBD2. The CDR3 sequence is 14 residues long. Germline CDR1 SSHAT, CDR2 FNYEAQ (reference sequence). The CDR3 sequence is CASSQSGVRDTQYF. The CDR3 DNA reads as TGTGCTAGCAGCCAAAGCGGGGTCAGGGATACGCAGTATTTT.

Here the CDR3 DNA reads TGTGCCAGCAGCTACTCCGGGTTGCGGGAGACCCAGTACTTC. Translating it yields CASSYSGLRETQYF. V gene TRBV5-5 combines with J gene TRBJ2-5; D is ambiguous. Trimming removed 3 bases at V and 5 bases at J, with 14 bases between. Germline V gene sequence: CDR1 SGHKS, CDR2 YYEKEE (reference sequence). There are 14 residues in the CDR3. Using reference TRBV5-5 and TRBJ2-5 for the parts outside the CDR3, the full variable domain is DAGVTQSPTHLIKTRGQQVTLRCSPISGHKSVSWYQQVLGQGPQFIFQYYEKEERGRGNFPDRFSARQFPNYSSELNVNALLLGDSALYLCASSYSGLRETQYFGPGTRLLVL.

The genes are TRBV19 and TRBJ2-7; D perhaps matches TRBD2 (6 bases). The V gene lost 3 bases and the J gene lost 7 bases, with 16 bases spanning the gap. The V gene's germline CDR1 is LNHDA and CDR2 SQIVND (reference sequence). There are 14 residues in the CDR3. CDR3 region: CASSMEGTGLEQYF. The CDR3 region has the DNA TGTGCCAGTAGTATGGAGGGCACCGGGTTAGAGCAGTACTTC. The full variable domain, in which reference TRBV19 and TRBJ2-7 provide the parts outside the CDR3, is DGGITQSPKYLFRKEGQNVTLSCEQNLNHDAMYWYRQDPGQGLRLIYYSQIVNDFQKGDIAEGYSVSREKKESFPLTVTSAQKNPTAFYLCASSMEGTGLEQYFGPGTRLTVT.

The rearrangement uses TRBV5-4 and TRBJ1-2; 9 nucleotides match TRBD1. J lost 2 bases, V lost 3 bases, and 8 bases had no gene match. CDR3 size: 16 residues. Per germline, CDR1 SGHNT and CDR2 YYREEE (reference sequence). The CDR3 is CASSSRTGAPNYGYTF. The CDR3 DNA is TGTGCCAGCAGCTCGAGGACAGGGGCCCCGAACTATGGCTACACCTTC.

The V and J genes are TRBV7-9 and TRBJ1-3; 7 nucleotides line up with TRBD1. After removal of 5 bases from V and 7 bases from J, the junction contained 8 bases not matched to a gene. Germline CDR1 and CDR2: SEHNR and FQNEAQ (reference sequence). The CDR3 contains 14 residues. The CDR3 DNA is TGTGCCAGCAGCGGAGGGACAGTAAATAACACCATATATTTT. Translation gives CASSGGTVNNTIYF.